These 28 T cell receptor beta chains originate from one sample sequenced in a study of cytomegalovirus exposure and HLA in healthy donors. Profiled with immunoSEQ multiplex PCR; TCRdb holds only in-frame clones, not every one. The sample lists 150,000 to 200,000 clones, under 90% occurring once. The sample was PBMCs. These receptor sequences come from a man aged 18 to 29 in good health and CMV-seropositive.

The rearrangement uses TRBV4-1 and TRBJ2-7; 8 bases map to TRBD1. CDR3 length: 14 amino acids. Trimming took 1 base from V and 3 from J; bases not matched to a gene: 2. CDR1 and CDR2 (germline): MGHRA, YSYEKL. This CDR3 is CASSQGTGYYEQYF. The CDR3 nucleotides read TGCGCCAGCAGCCAAGGGACAGGGTACTACGAGCAGTACTTC.

This clone was counted ten times or more. The chain joins TRBV28 to TRBJ2-2, with D tentatively TRBD1 (6 bases). Germline V gene sequence: CDR1 MDHEN, CDR2 SYDVKM. This CDR3 comprises 16 residues. V lost 3 bases and J lost 6, with 17 bases in between. DNA for the CDR3: TGTGCCAGCAGTTTTTCAGGGGATAGGATGTCCGGGGAGCTGTTTTTT. Its protein product is CASSFSGDRMSGELFF. The full variable domain, its missing parts supplied by reference TRBV28 and TRBJ2-2, is DVKVTQSSRYLVKRTGEKVFLECVQDMDHENMFWYRQDPGLGLRLIYFSYDVKMKEKGDIPEGYSVSREKKERFSLILESASTNQTSMYLCASSFSGDRMSGELFFGEGSRLTVL.

This chain connects TRBV2 to TRBJ1-1; TRBD1 agrees at 8 bases. Germline values: CDR1 SNHLY, CDR2 FYNNEI. This CDR3 is built from 14 residues. J gave up 6 bases and V 6 bases, and 9 bases lay outside the gene matches. CDR3 sequence (DNA): TGTGCCAGCAGGGAACAGGGGGTCCCCGCTGAAGCTTTCTTT. As protein: CASREQGVPAEAFF.

The rearrangement uses TRBV27 and TRBJ2-6; unclear D gene. The CDR3 contains 14 residues. The V gene's germline CDR1 is MNHEY and CDR2 SMNVEV (reference sequence). Trimming removed 3 bases from V and 0 bases from J, with 3 bases in between. CDR3 region: CASSFLSGANVLTF. Written as DNA, the CDR3 is TGTGCCAGCAGTTTTCTCTCTGGGGCCAACGTCCTGACTTTC.

The chain joins TRBV4-1 to TRBJ2-7; 10 positions match TRBD1. The CDR3 length is 18 residues. Germline loops: CDR1 MGHRA, CDR2 YSYEKL. The V gene end was trimmed by 3 bases and the J gene end by 2 bases; junction bases not matched to a gene: 13. The CDR3 bases are TGCGCCAGCAGCCACGCAAAAATTTCCGGGACAGGGGCCTACGAGCAGTACTTC. It yields the protein CASSHAKISGTGAYEQYF.

The chain links TRBV7-9 to TRBJ1-1; 9 nucleotides line up with TRBD1. J gave up 3 bases and V 5 bases, and 4 bases lay outside the gene matches. The CDR3 has 14 residues. Germline loops: CDR1 SEHNR, CDR2 FQNEAQ (reference sequence). The CDR3: CASSPGQGDTEAFF. The CDR3 DNA reads as TGTGCCAGCAGCCCGGGACAGGGTGACACTGAAGCTTTCTTT.

This clone came up once. The chain recombines TRBV5-1 with TRBJ1-4; 7 nucleotides agree with TRBD1. Germline V CDR1 and CDR2: SGHRS, YFSETQ. The CDR3 runs 14 residues. J gave up 4 bases and V 4 bases, and 4 bases lay outside the gene matches. CDR3 DNA sequence: TGCGCCAGCAGCCCGGGACAGTTTAATGAAAAACTGTTTTTT. It is translated as CASSPGQFNEKLFF. Filled out from reference TRBV5-1 and TRBJ1-4, the complete variable domain reads KAGVTQTPRYLIKTRGQQVTLSCSPISGHRSVSWYQQTPGQGLQFLFEYFSETQRNKGNFPGRFSGRQFSNSRSEMNVSTLELGDSALYLCASSPGQFNEKLFFGSGTQLSVL.

V usage is TRBV4-1 and J usage is TRBJ2-1; possible D gene TRBD2, 6 bases. The length of the CDR3 is 17 residues. Per the germline V gene, CDR1 is MGHRA and CDR2 is YSYEKL. V shed 2 bases and J shed 2 bases, with 16 bases lying between them. The CDR3 spells CASSQFLMAGTYNEQFF. CDR3 DNA sequence: TGCGCCAGCAGCCAATTTCTCATGGCGGGAACCTACAATGAGCAGTTCTTC.

The rearrangement uses TRBV27 and TRBJ2-5; TRBD1 aligns across 10 bases. The CDR3 covers 13 residues. CDR1 and CDR2 (germline): MNHEY, SMNVEV (reference sequence). V shed 8 bases, J shed 5 bases, and the junction held 5 bases outside the gene matches. The CDR3 DNA follows: TGTGCCAGCCGACAGGGGGCCGCGGAGACCCAGTACTTC. Its translation is CASRQGAAETQYF.

This clone has a single count. The chain carries TRBV28 and TRBJ2-5; 7 positions agree with TRBD2. This CDR3 is built from 15 residues. Germline lookup yields CDR1 MDHEN and CDR2 SYDVKM. Trimming at V came to 2 bases and at J to 5 bases, leaving 8 bases not matched to a gene. CDR3 DNA: TGTGCCAGCAGTTTACCCATAGCGGGCTCGGAGACCCAGTACTTC. Protein sequence: CASSLPIAGSETQYF.

V is TRBV15 and J is TRBJ2-3; possible D gene TRBD2, 6 bases. The CDR3 is made up of 15 amino acids. The germline CDR1 and CDR2 sequences are LNHNV and YYDKDF (reference sequence). The V end was cut by 0 bases, the J end by 4 bases, with 11 bases between. The CDR3 loop reads CATSRDRGWADTQYF. CDR3 in DNA: TGTGCCACCAGCAGAGATCGGGGGTGGGCAGATACGCAGTATTTT.

As to this clone: A read error may account for a junction end that differs from germline. The rearrangement joins TRBV27 to TRBJ2-1; 12 bases map to TRBD2. Per germline, CDR1 MNHEY and CDR2 SMNVEV (reference sequence). The CDR3 is 15 residues long. This CDR3 is CTSRGGLAGYNEQFF. The CDR3 coding sequence is TGTACCAGCAGAGGGGGACTAGCGGGTTACAATGAGCAGTTCTTC.

This clone was seen just once. This chain joins TRBV5-4 and TRBJ2-3, with a weak D call TRBD2 (5 bases). V lost 0 bases to trimming and J lost 4 bases, with 15 bases between them. Germline CDR1 SGHNT, CDR2 YYREEE (reference sequence). The CDR3 runs to 16 residues. The CDR3 sequence: CASSLDSLGSSDTQYF. In DNA, the CDR3 is TGTGCCAGCAGCTTGGATTCACTAGGATCCTCAGATACGCAGTATTTT.

The gene calls are TRBV7-8 and TRBJ2-7; 9 bases fit TRBD1. Trimming cost V 1 base and J 1 base; bases outside gene matches: 2. CDR1 is SGHVS, CDR2 FQNEAQ, per germline. The CDR3 consists of 15 residues. CDR3 in amino acids: CASSLVQGASYEQYF. In nucleotides, the CDR3 is TGTGCCAGCAGCTTAGTACAGGGGGCTTCCTACGAGCAGTACTTC.

This chain links TRBV27 with TRBJ2-1, with D perhaps matching TRBD2 (6 bases). The V gene lost 1 base and the J gene lost 5 bases, with 12 bases spanning the gap. The CDR3 has 15 amino acids. CDR1 and CDR2 (germline): MNHEY, SMNVEV (reference sequence). DNA for the CDR3: TGTGCCAGCAGTTTATACCTAGCGAGGAACAATGAGCAGTTCTTC. Encoded protein: CASSLYLARNNEQFF.

The CDR3 protein is CASSTGTGVKDTEAFF. CDR3 coding DNA: TGTGCCAGTAGTACCGGGACAGGGGTTAAGGACACTGAAGCTTTCTTT. The chain employs TRBV19 and TRBJ1-1, with 10 positions matching TRBD1. The CDR3 spans 16 residues. CDR1 and CDR2 from the germline V gene are LNHDA and SQIVND (reference sequence). Unmatched junction bases numbered 8, after V lost 4 bases and J lost 3 bases.

The chain carries TRBV6-1 and TRBJ1-2; D ambiguous. Trimming left V 7 bases short and J 1 base short, with 13 bases between. Germline CDR1 is MNHNS and CDR2 is SASEGT. There are 14 residues in the CDR3. CDR3: CASTQFGSNYGYTF. The CDR3, as DNA: TGTGCCAGCACCCAATTTGGGAGTAACTATGGCTACACCTTC.

The CDR3 coding sequence is TGTGCCAGCAGTGCGTCTAGCGGGAGCCAGGAGACCCAGTACTTC. Protein sequence: CASSASSGSQETQYF. The chain recombines TRBV9 with TRBJ2-5; 10 nucleotides agree with TRBD2. After removal of 5 bases from V and 5 bases from J, the junction contained 9 bases not matched to a gene. The CDR3 sequence is 15 residues long. Germline CDR1 reads SGDLS; CDR2 reads YYNGEE.

The chain is built from TRBV29-1 and TRBJ1-1; 7 bases fit TRBD1. There are 15 residues in the CDR3. With V trimmed by 5 bases and J by 0 bases, 9 bases remained unmatched. Germline V gene data show CDR1 as SQVTM and CDR2 as ANQGSEA. CDR3 coding DNA: TGCAGCGTTACCGACCTACAGGGGTTGAACACTGAAGCTTTCTTT. Translating it yields CSVTDLQGLNTEAFF. The variable domain in full, completed from reference TRBV29-1 and TRBJ1-1, reads SAVISQKPSRDICQRGTSLTIQCQVDSQVTMMFWYRQQPGQSLTLIATANQGSEATYESGFVIDKFPISRPNLTFSTLTVSNMSPEDSSIYLCSVTDLQGLNTEAFFGQGTRLTVV.

The V call is TRBV7-2, the J call TRBJ2-5; TRBD1 matches 9 bases. Losses at the gene ends were 2 bases for V and 4 bases for J; bases not matched to a gene: 5. The germline V gene has CDR1 SGHTA and CDR2 FQGNSA. The CDR3 length is 15 residues. As DNA, the CDR3 is TGTGCCAGCAGCTTATCAACAGGGGGCAGAGAGACCCAGTACTTC. Amino acid sequence: CASSLSTGGRETQYF.

The rearrangement links TRBV6-6 to TRBJ1-3; D is ambiguous. Germline V gene lookup returns CDR1 MNHNY and CDR2 SVGAGI (reference sequence). This CDR3 has 15 residues. Trimming took 2 bases from V and 4 from J, leaving 12 bases between them. The CDR3 bases are TGTGCCAGCAGTTACGCTGACAAAATCGGAAACACCATATATTTT. This gives the protein CASSYADKIGNTIYF.

This sequence joins TRBV19 and TRBJ2-3, with 13 positions matching TRBD2. The CDR3 covers 16 residues. J lost 7 bases, V lost 5 bases, and 9 bases had no gene match. Germline loops: CDR1 LNHDA, CDR2 SQIVND (reference sequence). The CDR3 protein is CASSPGTSGAENTQYF. DNA of the CDR3: TGTGCCAGTAGTCCCGGGACTAGCGGGGCAGAAAATACGCAGTATTTT.

This rearrangement joins TRBV19 to TRBJ2-2, with a weak D call TRBD1 (5 bases). CDR1 LNHDA and CDR2 SQIVND come from the germline V gene (reference sequence). This CDR3 contains 14 residues. V lost 4 bases, J lost 5 bases, and 11 bases lay in between. The CDR3: CASSTRTFTGELFF. For the CDR3, the DNA is TGTGCCAGTAGTACCCGGACATTTACCGGGGAGCTGTTTTTT.

This chain joins TRBV28 and TRBJ2-5; TRBD2 might be the D (6 bases). The CDR3 extends over 14 amino acids. V was cut by 2 bases and J by 7 bases, with 14 bases left in between. The V gene's germline CDR1 is MDHEN and CDR2 SYDVKM. The CDR3 loop is CASSLGQTEGTQYF. The CDR3, as DNA: TGTGCCAGCAGTTTAGGGCAGACGGAGGGGACCCAGTACTTC.

This chain links TRBV28 with TRBJ2-1, with 7 bases fitting TRBD2. The J segment lost 6 bases and the V segment lost 2 bases, leaving 10 bases of the junction unmatched. The CDR3 is 16 residues long. Germline-derived CDR1 and CDR2 are MDHEN and SYDVKM. CDR3 residues: CASSLPIGGTGNEQFF. CDR3 bases: TGTGCCAGCAGTTTACCCATCGGGGGGACGGGCAATGAGCAGTTCTTC. The whole variable domain, filled in from reference TRBV28 and TRBJ2-1, reads DVKVTQSSRYLVKRTGEKVFLECVQDMDHENMFWYRQDPGLGLRLIYFSYDVKMKEKGDIPEGYSVSREKKERFSLILESASTNQTSMYLCASSLPIGGTGNEQFFGPGTRLTVL.

The chain links TRBV28 to TRBJ2-7; TRBD1 agrees at 8 bases. The germline V gene has CDR1 MDHEN and CDR2 SYDVKM. The CDR3 runs to 15 residues. Trimming at V came to 1 base and at J to 5 bases, leaving 7 bases not matched to a gene. As DNA, the CDR3 is TGTGCCAGCAGTTTATCGTCAGGGGGCCGGAACGAGCAGTACTTC. Amino acid sequence: CASSLSSGGRNEQYF.

CDR3 region: CASSFGTSGSLDTQYF. As DNA, the CDR3 is TGTGCCAGCAGTTTTGGGACTAGCGGGAGTTTAGATACGCAGTATTTT. This rearrangement joins TRBV27 to TRBJ2-3; 14 bases map to TRBD2. Germline CDR1 MNHEY, CDR2 SMNVEV (reference sequence). The CDR3 sequence is 16 residues long. The ends lost 3 bases at V and 5 bases at J; junction bases unmatched: 4.

Comments on this clone: The sample carries other DNA sequences with the same CDR3. This chain links TRBV4-2 with TRBJ2-3; 7 bases align to TRBD2. J was trimmed by 1 base and V by 0 bases; bases with no gene match: 4. Germline V CDR1 and CDR2: LGHNA, YNFKEQ. CDR3 length: 16 amino acids. CDR3 amino acids: CASSQDLAGGTDTQYF. The CDR3 coding sequence is TGTGCCAGCAGCCAAGATCTCGCGGGAGGCACAGATACGCAGTATTTT.